Each of the 28 T cell receptor beta chains below was sequenced from the same sample in a study of shared clonotypes between healthy human individuals (dated by TCRdb to about 2020). The library relied on the immunoSEQ multiplex PCR assay. The immuneACCESS repertoire file appears here via TCRdb, limited to in-frame rearrangements. These files lack a portion of the clones; in checked studies, under half of the deficit traces to unresolved V genes, and the cause of the others is not known. The sample table records 470,000 or so clones; over 75% of these occur just once. In total, the top ten clones hold approximately 12% of the sample. Sequencing input: PBMCs. The receptors were gathered from a woman in her 40s in good health. Some clones in this sample may be carry-over from other donors' samples.

As for this clone: A far larger clone is a single base away, which makes a read error likely. Additional DNA sequences in this sample encode the identical CDR3. This chain links TRBV25-1 with TRBJ2-3; the D is unclear. The length of the CDR3 is 11 residues. The germline CDR1 and CDR2 sequences are MGHDK and SYGVNS. The CDR3: CASTQSHTQYF. CDR3 nucleotides: TGTGCCAGCACGCAGTCACATACGCAGTATTTC.

To note about this clone: A single base separates this from a much larger clone, so it may be a read error. The same CDR3 also results from other DNA sequences found in this sample. The chain uses TRBV2 and TRBJ1-6; 7 bases are a match to TRBD1. V trimming: 6 bases; J trimming: 0 bases; junction bases outside the gene matches: 11. Germline V lookup: CDR1 SNHLY, CDR2 FYNNEI. The CDR3 totals 18 residues. DNA for the CDR3: TGTGCCAGCAGACCAGGACAGGCCGGGGGCTCCTATAATTCACCCCTCCACTTT. Amino acids: CASRPGQAGGSYNSPLHF.

The V and J genes are TRBV14 and TRBJ1-2, with 9 bases lining up with TRBD1. V gave up 1 base and J gave up 8 bases; unmatched junction bases: 5. This CDR3 region has 14 residues. The germline gives CDR1 SGHDN, CDR2 FVKESK. For the CDR3, the DNA is TGTGCCAGCAGCCAAGCCCGGACAGGGGTCGGCTACACCTTC. It specifies CASSQARTGVGYTF.

V and J are TRBV4-1 and TRBJ2-5, with D possibly matching TRBD2 (6 bases). This CDR3 region has 13 residues. V dropped 4 bases and J dropped 5 bases, with 11 bases sitting between them. The germline V gene encodes CDR1 MGHRA and CDR2 YSYEKL. CDR3 residues: CASSLGGRETQYF. The DNA for the CDR3 is TGCGCCAGCAGCCTCGGAGGGAGGGAGACCCAGTACTTC.

This chain connects TRBV19 to TRBJ1-1; D may be TRBD1 (6 bases). The CDR3 consists of 16 residues. Trimming removed 4 bases from V and 0 bases from J, with 15 bases in between. Germline CDR1 is LNHDA and CDR2 is SQIVND (reference sequence). The CDR3 is CASSKARGTLNTEAFF. The CDR3 bases are TGTGCCAGTAGTAAGGCCAGGGGAACCTTGAACACTGAAGCTTTCTTT.

The genes are TRBV7-2 and TRBJ2-7, with D maybe TRBD2 (7 bases). Germline V gene sequence: CDR1 SGHTA, CDR2 FQGNSA. Trimming took 2 bases from V and 4 from J, leaving 18 bases between them. The CDR3 totals 16 residues. For the CDR3, the DNA is TGTGCCAGCAGCTTAAGGGGGGGTAGCCCGACTTACGAGCAGTACTTC. It codes for CASSLRGGSPTYEQYF.

In regard to this clone: A read error is the likely source, as a far larger clone sits one nucleotide away. The chain links TRBV6-5 to TRBJ2-3; TRBD2 is a possible D gene (6 bases). Germline CDR1 MNHEY, CDR2 SVGAGI. The CDR3 sequence is 15 residues long. In DNA, the CDR3 is TGTGCCAGCAGTCCAAGCGGGCCCCGCACAGATGCGCAGTATTTT. Amino acids: CASSPSGPRTDAQYF.

The chain links TRBV19 to TRBJ1-5, with TRBD1 matching over 7 bases. After removal of 4 bases from V and 4 bases from J, the junction contained 7 bases not matched to a gene. CDR1 is LNHDA and CDR2 is SQIVND in the germline V gene (reference sequence). The CDR3 totals 15 residues. CDR3 sequence reads: CASSRARGRNQPQHF. In nucleotides, the CDR3 is TGTGCCAGTAGTAGAGCCAGGGGGAGAAATCAGCCCCAGCATTTT.

This chain connects TRBV6-4 to TRBJ2-3, with a weak D call TRBD1 (6 bases). Matching the DNA end better, TRBJ1-5 makes the J call doubtful. The CDR3 extends over 15 amino acids. Germline V CDR1 and CDR2: MRHNA, SNTAGT. The CDR3 DNA reads as TGTGCCAGCAGTGTTTCATCCGGGGGCACGGATACGCAGCATTTT. Translated: CASSVSSGGTDTQHF.

About this clone itself: Given a much more abundant clone one base away, this may be a read error. The gene calls are TRBV18 and TRBJ2-1; D is uncertain. This CDR3 is 16 amino acids long. The ends were cut back, 3 bases at V and 9 bases at J, with 21 bases in the middle. Germline CDR1 and CDR2: KGHSH and LQKENI. CDR3 residues: CASSPELSRRALEQFF. The DNA for the CDR3 is TGTGCCAGCTCACCGGAACTTAGCAGGAGAGCACTTGAGCAGTTCTTC.

This rearrangement joins TRBV6-1 to TRBJ2-2; D possibly corresponds to TRBD2 (6 bases). Germline loops: CDR1 MNHNS, CDR2 SASEGT. This CDR3 contains 17 residues. Trimming stripped 2 bases from V and 3 bases from J, with 16 bases between. The CDR3 coding sequence is TGTGCCAGCAGTGAACGTTGGGGGGTTCTTGACACCGGGGAGCTGTTTTTT. It translates to CASSERWGVLDTGELFF.

The chain is built from TRBV30 and TRBJ2-1; D unclear. The CDR3 is 10 residues long. Germline values: CDR1 GTSNPN, CDR2 SVGIG (reference sequence). Trimming removed 2 bases from V and 9 bases from J, with 5 bases in between. The CDR3 reads CAWSRREQFF. CDR3 DNA: TGTGCCTGGAGTCGTCGTGAGCAGTTCTTC.

The chain is built from TRBV19 and TRBJ1-1, with TRBD1 matching over 9 bases. Per the germline V gene, CDR1 is LNHDA and CDR2 is SQIVND (reference sequence). This CDR3 region has 13 residues. Losses at the gene ends were 5 bases for V and 5 bases for J; bases not matched to a gene: 3. This CDR3 reads CASSWTGETEAFF. In DNA, the CDR3 is TGTGCCAGTAGTTGGACAGGGGAGACTGAAGCTTTCTTT. The full variable domain, completed using reference TRBV19 and TRBJ1-1, is DGGITQSPKYLFRKEGQNVTLSCEQNLNHDAMYWYRQDPGQGLRLIYYSQIVNDFQKGDIAEGYSVSREKKESFPLTVTSAQKNPTAFYLCASSWTGETEAFFGQGTRLTVV.

This rearrangement joins TRBV6-1 to TRBJ2-1; D is perhaps TRBD2 (6 bases). CDR1 and CDR2 (germline): MNHNS, SASEGT. V was shortened by 3 bases and J by 0 bases, with 12 bases between the two germline ends. The CDR3 runs 16 residues. DNA for the CDR3: TGTGCCAGCAGTGACTTTAGCGGACACTCCTACAATGAGCAGTTCTTC. Translating it yields CASSDFSGHSYNEQFF.

V is TRBV20-1 and J is TRBJ1-2; no definite D call. The germline V gene has CDR1 DFQATT and CDR2 SNEGSKA (reference sequence). The CDR3 extends over 11 amino acids. With 6 bases removed from V and 1 base from J, the gap between germline ends came to 6 bases. CDR3 nucleotides: TGCAGTGCCCCCATTAACTATGGCTACACCTTC. Its protein product is CSAPINYGYTF.

This chain connects TRBV9 to TRBJ1-1; possible D gene TRBD1, 6 bases. This CDR3 is 16 amino acids long. V lost 4 bases and J 3 bases, leaving 19 bases between the germline ends. Germline assignment: CDR1 SGDLS and CDR2 YYNGEE. CDR3 DNA: TGTGCCAGCAGCCCCCTCCAACGGGGGGCGTACACTGAAGCTTTCTTT. Protein product: CASSPLQRGAYTEAFF.

Concerning this clone itself: This may arise from a read error, as a much more abundant clone is one base away. The gene calls are TRBV7-6 and TRBJ1-3, with 8 bases aligning to TRBD1. The CDR3 is 15 residues long. Germline V gene sequence: CDR1 SGHVS, CDR2 FNYEAQ. CDR3 amino acids: CASSLGTGSGNTVYF. The CDR3 nucleotides read TGTGCCAGCAGCTTGGGGACAGGCTCTGGAAACACCGTATATTTT. Variable domain in full (rest from reference TRBV7-6 and TRBJ1-3): GAGVSQSPRYKVTKRGQDVALRCDPISGHVSLYWYRQALGQGPEFLTYFNYEAQQDKSGLPNDRFSAERPEGSISTLTIQRTEQRDSAMYRCASSLGTGSGNTVYFGEGSWLTVV.

V and J are TRBV11-2 and TRBJ2-1, with 10 bases fitting TRBD2. The germline gives CDR1 SGHAT, CDR2 FQNNGV. J was trimmed by 4 bases and V by 4 bases; bases with no gene match: 7. This CDR3 has 16 amino acids. CDR3 DNA sequence: TGTGCCAGCAGCTCTCGTAGCGGGAGGAGGTACAATGAGCAGTTCTTC. Its translation: CASSSRSGRRYNEQFF.

In its sample, this clone was seen once. V usage is TRBV7-9 and J usage is TRBJ2-2; D is possibly TRBD2 (5 bases). Germline V gives CDR1 SEHNR, CDR2 FQNEAQ (reference sequence). The CDR3 sequence is 15 residues long. The V and J ends lost 2 bases and 1 base respectively, with 8 bases between them. The CDR3 reads CASSLRTQNTGELFF. The CDR3 nucleotides read TGTGCCAGCAGCTTACGGACTCAGAACACCGGGGAGCTGTTTTTT.

The rearrangement links TRBV6-1 to TRBJ1-3; D possibly matches TRBD1 or TRBD2 (5 bases each). The assigned J gene may be wrong: the sequence end matches TRBJ2-2 better. This CDR3 comprises 14 residues. Germline loops: CDR1 MNHNS, CDR2 SASEGT. The CDR3 spells CASSLLGDTGELFF. As DNA, the CDR3 is TGTGCCAGCAGTCTTTTGGGGGACACCGGGGAGCTGTTTTTT.

Details on this clone: A much larger clone sits a single nucleotide away, making a read error possible. This specimen includes other DNA sequences encoding the same CDR3. This chain joins TRBV5-1 and TRBJ2-5, with 7 bases aligning to TRBD2. Per germline, CDR1 SGHRS and CDR2 YFSETQ. The CDR3 spans 16 residues. The CDR3 region is CASSLGGGRAQQTQYF. In DNA form, the CDR3 reads TGCGCCAGCAGCTTGGGTGGAGGGAGGGCCCAACAGACCCAGTACTTC.

The chain uses TRBV7-9 and TRBJ1-3, with TRBD1 as a possible D gene (5 bases). The V and J ends lost 5 bases and 0 bases respectively, with 17 bases between them. Germline V gives CDR1 SEHNR, CDR2 FQNEAQ (reference sequence). This CDR3 spans 17 amino acids. CDR3 sequence (DNA): TGTGCCAGCAGCACCCAACCCGGACAAATCTCTGGAAACACCATATATTTT. As protein: CASSTQPGQISGNTIYF.

This sequence joins TRBV9 and TRBJ2-2; unclear D gene. Trimming stripped 0 bases from V and 5 bases from J, with 11 bases between. This CDR3 has 15 amino acids. Germline loops: CDR1 SGDLS, CDR2 YYNGEE. CDR3: CASSVDISPTGELFF. The CDR3 nucleotides read TGTGCCAGCAGCGTAGATATTTCGCCGACCGGGGAGCTGTTTTTT.

The V gene is TRBV4-2, the J gene TRBJ2-1; D possibly matches TRBD1 or TRBD2 (5 bases each). Trimming took off 1 base at V and 5 bases at J, with 15 bases between the two ends. Per the germline V gene, CDR1 is LGHNA and CDR2 is YNFKEQ. This CDR3 spans 16 amino acids. The chain's CDR3 is CASSQAEEDKNNEQFF. The CDR3 region has the DNA TGTGCCAGCAGCCAAGCCGAGGAGGACAAGAACAATGAGCAGTTCTTC.

This clone appeared many times. The rearrangement joins TRBV6-4 to TRBJ1-6, with 9 bases lining up with TRBD1. V lost 7 bases, J lost 1 base, and 17 bases stayed unmatched. CDR1 and CDR2 from the germline V gene are MRHNA and SNTAGT. There are 20 residues in the CDR3. CDR3 coding DNA: TGTGCCAGCACTTTTGGGGGACAGGGTGGTCCGCGGTCCTATAATTCACCCCTCCACTTT. Translation: CASTFGGQGGPRSYNSPLHF.

This rearrangement joins TRBV25-1 to TRBJ2-7, with 7 bases fitting TRBD1. The CDR3 covers 13 residues. With 6 bases clipped from V and 5 bases from J, the junction kept 7 bases outside the gene matches. Germline values: CDR1 MGHDK, CDR2 SYGVNS. The CDR3 is CASSRDSSNEQYF. CDR3 bases: TGTGCCAGCAGCCGGGACAGTAGCAACGAGCAGTACTTC.

The chain couples TRBV2 to TRBJ2-3, with D possibly being TRBD2 (5 bases). The CDR3 contains 13 residues. The V end was cut by 6 bases, the J end by 6 bases, with 13 bases between. Germline assignment: CDR1 SNHLY and CDR2 FYNNEI. This CDR3 is CASSPGMGDTQYF. CDR3 nucleotides: TGTGCCAGCAGCCCCGGGATGGGGGATACGCAGTATTTT.

The V and J genes are TRBV19 and TRBJ2-7, with 10 bases fitting TRBD2. V shed 3 bases, J shed 4 bases, and the junction held 9 bases outside the gene matches. Germline CDR1 is LNHDA and CDR2 is SQIVND (reference sequence). CDR3 length equals 16 residues. The CDR3 protein is CASSIGLAGAGYEQYF. The CDR3 DNA sequence: TGTGCCAGTAGTATCGGGCTAGCGGGAGCAGGGTACGAGCAGTACTTC. The full variable domain, completed using reference TRBV19 and TRBJ2-7, is DGGITQSPKYLFRKEGQNVTLSCEQNLNHDAMYWYRQDPGQGLRLIYYSQIVNDFQKGDIAEGYSVSREKKESFPLTVTSAQKNPTAFYLCASSIGLAGAGYEQYFGPGTRLTVT.